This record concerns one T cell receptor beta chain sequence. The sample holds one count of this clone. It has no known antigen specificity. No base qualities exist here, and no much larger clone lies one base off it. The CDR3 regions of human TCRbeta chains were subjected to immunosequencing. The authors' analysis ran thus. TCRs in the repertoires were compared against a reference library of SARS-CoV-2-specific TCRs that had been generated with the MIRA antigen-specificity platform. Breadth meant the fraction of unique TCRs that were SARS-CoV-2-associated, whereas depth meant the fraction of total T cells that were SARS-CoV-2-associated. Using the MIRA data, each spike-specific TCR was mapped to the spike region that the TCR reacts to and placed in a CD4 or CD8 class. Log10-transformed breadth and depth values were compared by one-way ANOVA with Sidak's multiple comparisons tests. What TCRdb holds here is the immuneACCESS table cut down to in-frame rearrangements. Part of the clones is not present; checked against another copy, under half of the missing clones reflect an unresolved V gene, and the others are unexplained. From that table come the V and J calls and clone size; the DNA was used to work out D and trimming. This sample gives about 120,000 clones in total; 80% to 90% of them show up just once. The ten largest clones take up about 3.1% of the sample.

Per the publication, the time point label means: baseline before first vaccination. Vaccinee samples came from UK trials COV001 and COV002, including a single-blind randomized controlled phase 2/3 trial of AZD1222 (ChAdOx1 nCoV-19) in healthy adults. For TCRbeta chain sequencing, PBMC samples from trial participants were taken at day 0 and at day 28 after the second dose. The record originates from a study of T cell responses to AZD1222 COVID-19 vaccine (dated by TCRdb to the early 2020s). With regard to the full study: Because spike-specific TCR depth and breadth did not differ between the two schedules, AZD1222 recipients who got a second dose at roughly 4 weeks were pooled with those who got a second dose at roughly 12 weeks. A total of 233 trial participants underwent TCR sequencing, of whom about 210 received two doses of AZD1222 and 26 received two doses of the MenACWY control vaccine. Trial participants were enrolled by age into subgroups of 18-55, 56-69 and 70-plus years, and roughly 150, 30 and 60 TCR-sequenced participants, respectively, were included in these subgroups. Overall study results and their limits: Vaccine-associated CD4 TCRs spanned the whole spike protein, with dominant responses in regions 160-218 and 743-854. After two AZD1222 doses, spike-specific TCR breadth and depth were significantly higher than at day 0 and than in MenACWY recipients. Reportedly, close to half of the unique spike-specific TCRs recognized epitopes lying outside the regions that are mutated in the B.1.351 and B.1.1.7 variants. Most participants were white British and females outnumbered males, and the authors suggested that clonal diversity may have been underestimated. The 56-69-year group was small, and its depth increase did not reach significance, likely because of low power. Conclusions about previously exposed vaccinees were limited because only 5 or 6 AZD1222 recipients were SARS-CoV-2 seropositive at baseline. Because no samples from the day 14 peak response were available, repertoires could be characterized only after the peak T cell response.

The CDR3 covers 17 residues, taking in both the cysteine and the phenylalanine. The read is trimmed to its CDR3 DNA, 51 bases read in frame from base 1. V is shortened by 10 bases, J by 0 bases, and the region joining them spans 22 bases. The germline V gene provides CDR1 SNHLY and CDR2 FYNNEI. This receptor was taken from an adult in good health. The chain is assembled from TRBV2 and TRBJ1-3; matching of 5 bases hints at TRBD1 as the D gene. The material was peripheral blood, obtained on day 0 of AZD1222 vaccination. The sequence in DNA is TGTGCCAACAGGTATCACCCACAGGACCGCTCTGGAAACACCATATATTTT. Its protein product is CANRYHPQDRSGNTIYF.